The entry that follows covers one T cell receptor beta chain sequence. What it binds is unknown. The CDR3 length is 15 residues. V was clipped by 4 bases and J by 14 bases, with 25 bases between them. From germline, CDR1 is SGHNT and CDR2 YYREEE (reference sequence). Each subset's genomic DNA was split evenly across several immunoSEQ plates. Unsorted PBMC DNA was run through sequencing on ten immunoSEQ deep assay plates. TCRdb's table, derived via immunoSEQ multiplex PCR, lists solely in-frame clones and lacks some. The sample holds about 480,000 clones, 70% to 80% seen once. This record comes from a study of shared clonotypes between healthy human individuals. General study findings and limits: Sequencing depth was expected to affect clonotype sharing among donors.

Every contributor of samples was a Caucasian grown-up residing in Nashville, Tennessee. The gene calls are TRBV5-4 and TRBJ2-1; D possibly corresponds to TRBD1 (5 bases). Sequencing was done on a sample of PBMCs. The receptor was derived from a woman aged 40-49 years in good health. Some clones in this sample may be carry-over from other donors' samples. CDR3 sequence reads: CASSKSKAGRIGEFF. In DNA, the CDR3 is TGTGCCAGCAGCAAGTCGAAGGCAGGGCGTATTGGGGAGTTCTTC. Drawing the rest from reference TRBV5-4 and TRBJ2-1, the complete variable domain is ETGVTQSPTHLIKTRGQQVTLRCSSQSGHNTVSWYQQALGQGPQFIFQYYREEENGRGNFPPRFSGLQFPNYSSELNVNALELDDSALYLCASSKSKAGRIGEFFGPGTRLTVL.